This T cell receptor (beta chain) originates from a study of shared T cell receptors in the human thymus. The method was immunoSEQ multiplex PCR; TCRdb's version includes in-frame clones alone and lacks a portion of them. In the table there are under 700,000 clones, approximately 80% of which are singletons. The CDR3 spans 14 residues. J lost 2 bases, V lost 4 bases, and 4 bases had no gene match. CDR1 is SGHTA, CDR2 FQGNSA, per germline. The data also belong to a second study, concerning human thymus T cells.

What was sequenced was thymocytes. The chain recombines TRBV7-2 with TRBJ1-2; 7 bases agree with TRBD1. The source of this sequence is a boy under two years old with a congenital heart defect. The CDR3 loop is CASSYGTANYGYTF. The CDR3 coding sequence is TGTGCCAGCAGCTATGGGACAGCAAACTATGGCTACACCTTC.